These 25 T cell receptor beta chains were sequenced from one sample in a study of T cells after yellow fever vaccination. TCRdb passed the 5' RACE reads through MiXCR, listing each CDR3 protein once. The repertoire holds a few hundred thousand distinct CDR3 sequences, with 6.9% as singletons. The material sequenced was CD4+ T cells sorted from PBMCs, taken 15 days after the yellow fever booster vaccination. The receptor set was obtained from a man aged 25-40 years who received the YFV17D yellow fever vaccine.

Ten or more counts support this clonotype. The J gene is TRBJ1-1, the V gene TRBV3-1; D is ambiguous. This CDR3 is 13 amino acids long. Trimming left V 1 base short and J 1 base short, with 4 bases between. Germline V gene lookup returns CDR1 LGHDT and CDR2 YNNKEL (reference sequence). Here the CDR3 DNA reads TGTGCCAGCAGCCAAGCCCAGAACACTGAAGCTTTCTTT. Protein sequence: CASSQAQNTEAFF.

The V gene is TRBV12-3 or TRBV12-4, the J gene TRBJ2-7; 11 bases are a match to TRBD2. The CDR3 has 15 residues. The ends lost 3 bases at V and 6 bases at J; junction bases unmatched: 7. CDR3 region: CASSFRLAGSSEQYF. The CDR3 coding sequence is TGTGCCAGCAGTTTCCGACTAGCGGGAAGTAGCGAGCAGTACTTC.

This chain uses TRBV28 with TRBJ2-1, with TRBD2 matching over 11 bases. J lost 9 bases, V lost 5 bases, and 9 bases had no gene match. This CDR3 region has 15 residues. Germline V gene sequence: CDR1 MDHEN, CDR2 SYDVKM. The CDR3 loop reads CASSLLAGEDSEQFF. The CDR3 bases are TGTGCCAGCAGTCTACTAGCGGGAGAAGACAGTGAGCAGTTCTTC. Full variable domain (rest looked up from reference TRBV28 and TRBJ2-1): DVKVTQSSRYLVKRTGEKVFLECVQDMDHENMFWYRQDPGLGLRLIYFSYDVKMKEKGDIPEGYSVSREKKERFSLILESASTNQTSMYLCASSLLAGEDSEQFFGPGTRLTVL.

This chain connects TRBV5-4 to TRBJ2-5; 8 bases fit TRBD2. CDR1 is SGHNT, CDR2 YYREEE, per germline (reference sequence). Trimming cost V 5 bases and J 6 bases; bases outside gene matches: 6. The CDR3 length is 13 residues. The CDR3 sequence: CASSNGLAQTQYF. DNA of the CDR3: TGTGCCAGCAGTAATGGACTAGCACAGACCCAGTACTTC.

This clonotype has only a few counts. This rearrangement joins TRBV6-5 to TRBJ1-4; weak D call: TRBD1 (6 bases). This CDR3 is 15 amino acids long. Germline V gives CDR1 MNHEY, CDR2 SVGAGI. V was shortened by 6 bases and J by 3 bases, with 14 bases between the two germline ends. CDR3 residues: CASSLTRTANEKLFF. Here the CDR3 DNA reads TGTGCCAGCAGCCTCACCCGGACAGCTAATGAAAAACTGTTTTTT.

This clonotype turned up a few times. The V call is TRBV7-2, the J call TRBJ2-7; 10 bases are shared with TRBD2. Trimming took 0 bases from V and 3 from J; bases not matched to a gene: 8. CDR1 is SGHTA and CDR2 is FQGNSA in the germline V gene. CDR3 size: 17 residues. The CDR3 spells CASSLAIRTSGFYEQYF. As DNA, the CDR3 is TGTGCCAGCAGCTTAGCTATTAGGACTAGCGGATTCTACGAGCAGTACTTC.

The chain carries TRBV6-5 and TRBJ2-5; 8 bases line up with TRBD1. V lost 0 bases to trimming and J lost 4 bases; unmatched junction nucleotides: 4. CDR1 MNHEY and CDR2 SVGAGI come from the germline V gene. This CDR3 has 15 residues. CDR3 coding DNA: TGTGCCAGCAGTTACTCTCCCGGACAGGGAGAGACCCAGTACTTC. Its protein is CASSYSPGQGETQYF.

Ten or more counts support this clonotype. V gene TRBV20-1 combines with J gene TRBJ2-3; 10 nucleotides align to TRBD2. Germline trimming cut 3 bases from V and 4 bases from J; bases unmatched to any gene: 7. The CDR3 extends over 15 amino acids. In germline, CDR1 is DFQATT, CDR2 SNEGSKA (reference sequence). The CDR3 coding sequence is TGCAGTGCTAGCAGGCTAGCGGGAGTAGCAGATACGCAGTATTTT. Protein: CSASRLAGVADTQYF.

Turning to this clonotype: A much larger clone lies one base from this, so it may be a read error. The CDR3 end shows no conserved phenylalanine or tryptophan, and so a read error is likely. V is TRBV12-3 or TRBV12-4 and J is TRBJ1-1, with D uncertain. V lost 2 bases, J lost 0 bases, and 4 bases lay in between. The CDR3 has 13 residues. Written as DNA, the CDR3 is TGTGCCAGCAGTTTAAACTTGAACACTGAAGCTTTCTAT. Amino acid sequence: CASSLNLNTEAFY.

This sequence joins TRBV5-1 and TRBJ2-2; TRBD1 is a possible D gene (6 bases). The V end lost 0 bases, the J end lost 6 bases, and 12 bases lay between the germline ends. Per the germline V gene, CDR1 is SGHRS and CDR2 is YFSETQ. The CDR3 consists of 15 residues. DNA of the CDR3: TGCGCCAGCAGCTTGGATTTTCAGGGGCCCGGGGAGCTGTTTTTT. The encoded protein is CASSLDFQGPGELFF. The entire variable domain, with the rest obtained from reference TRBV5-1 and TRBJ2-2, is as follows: KAGVTQTPRYLIKTRGQQVTLSCSPISGHRSVSWYQQTPGQGLQFLFEYFSETQRNKGNFPGRFSGRQFSNSRSEMNVSTLELGDSALYLCASSLDFQGPGELFFGEGSRLTVL.

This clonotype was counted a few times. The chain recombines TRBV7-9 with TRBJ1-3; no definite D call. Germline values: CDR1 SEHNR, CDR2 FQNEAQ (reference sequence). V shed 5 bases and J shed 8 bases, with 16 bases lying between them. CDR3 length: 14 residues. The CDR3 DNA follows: TGTGCCAGCAGCCGCGCCGAGAGTATCGACACCATATATTTT. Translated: CASSRAESIDTIYF.

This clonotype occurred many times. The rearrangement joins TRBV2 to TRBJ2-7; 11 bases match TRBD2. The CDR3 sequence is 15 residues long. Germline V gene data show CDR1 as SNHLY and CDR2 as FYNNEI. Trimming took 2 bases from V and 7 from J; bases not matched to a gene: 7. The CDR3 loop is CASSETLVAGGEQYF. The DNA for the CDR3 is TGTGCCAGCAGTGAAACTTTGGTAGCGGGAGGGGAGCAGTACTTC. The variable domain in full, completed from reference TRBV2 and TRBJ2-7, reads EPEVTQTPSHQVTQMGQEVILRCVPISNHLYFYWYRQILGQKVEFLVSFYNNEISEKSEIFDDQFSVERPDGSNFTLKIRSTKLEDSAMYFCASSETLVAGGEQYFGPGTRLTVT.

Written as DNA, the CDR3 is TGTGCCAGCAAGGAGAGAATGAACACTGAAGCTTTCTTT. It specifies CASKERMNTEAFF. The chain employs TRBV27 and TRBJ1-1; no clear D. The CDR3 sequence is 13 residues long. Germline assignment: CDR1 MNHEY and CDR2 SMNVEV (reference sequence). Trimming left V 7 bases short and J 0 bases short, with 9 bases between.

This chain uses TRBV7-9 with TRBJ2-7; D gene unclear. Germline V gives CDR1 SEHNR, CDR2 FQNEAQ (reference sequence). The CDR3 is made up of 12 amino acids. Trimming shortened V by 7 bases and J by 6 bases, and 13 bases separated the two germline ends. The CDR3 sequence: CASIPGSAEQYF. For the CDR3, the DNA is TGTGCCAGCATCCCCGGGTCCGCCGAGCAGTACTTC.

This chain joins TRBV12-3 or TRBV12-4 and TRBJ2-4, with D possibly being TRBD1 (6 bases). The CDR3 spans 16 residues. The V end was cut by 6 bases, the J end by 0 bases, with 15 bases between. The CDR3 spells CASSPNRDLAKNIQYF. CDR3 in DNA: TGTGCCAGCAGCCCCAACAGGGATCTAGCCAAAAACATTCAGTACTTC.

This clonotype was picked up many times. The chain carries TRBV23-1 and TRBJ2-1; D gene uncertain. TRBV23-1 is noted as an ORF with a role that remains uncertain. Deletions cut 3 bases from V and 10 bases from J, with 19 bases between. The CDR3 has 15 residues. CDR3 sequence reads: CASSHTVKVYEEQFF. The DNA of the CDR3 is TGCGCCAGCAGTCACACAGTCAAGGTTTATGAGGAGCAGTTCTTC.

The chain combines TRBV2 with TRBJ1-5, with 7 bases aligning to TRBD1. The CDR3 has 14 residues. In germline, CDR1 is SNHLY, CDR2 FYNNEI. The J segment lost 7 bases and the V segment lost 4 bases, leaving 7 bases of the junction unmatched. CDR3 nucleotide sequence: TGTGCCAGCAGTGGACAGGGAACGGGGCAGCCCCAGCATTTT. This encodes CASSGQGTGQPQHF.

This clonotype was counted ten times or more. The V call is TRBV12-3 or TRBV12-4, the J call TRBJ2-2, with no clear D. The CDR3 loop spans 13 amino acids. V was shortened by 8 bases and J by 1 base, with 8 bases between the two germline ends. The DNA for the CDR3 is TGTGCCAGCTACCACAGGAACACCGGGGAGCTGTTTTTT. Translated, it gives CASYHRNTGELFF.

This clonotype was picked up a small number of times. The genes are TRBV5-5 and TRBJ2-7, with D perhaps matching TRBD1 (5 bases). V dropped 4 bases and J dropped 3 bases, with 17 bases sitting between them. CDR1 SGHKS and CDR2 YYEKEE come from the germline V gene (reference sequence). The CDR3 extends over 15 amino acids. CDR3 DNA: TGTGCCAGCAGCGGCCATAGGACACCTAACTACGAGCAGTACTTC. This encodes CASSGHRTPNYEQYF.

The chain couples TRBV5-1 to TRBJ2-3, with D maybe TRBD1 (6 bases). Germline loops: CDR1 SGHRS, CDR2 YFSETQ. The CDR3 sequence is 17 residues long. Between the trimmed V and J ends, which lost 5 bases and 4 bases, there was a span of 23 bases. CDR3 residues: CASRAQPPTGFADTQYF. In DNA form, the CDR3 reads TGCGCCAGCAGGGCCCAGCCCCCCACAGGGTTCGCAGATACGCAGTATTTT.

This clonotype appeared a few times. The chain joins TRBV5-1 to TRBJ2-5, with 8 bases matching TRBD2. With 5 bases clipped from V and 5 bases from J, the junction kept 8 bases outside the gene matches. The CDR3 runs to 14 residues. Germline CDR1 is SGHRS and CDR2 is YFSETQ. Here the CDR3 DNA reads TGCGCCAGCAGTCCCGGGGGGGGGCTGGAGACCCAGTACTTC. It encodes CASSPGGGLETQYF.

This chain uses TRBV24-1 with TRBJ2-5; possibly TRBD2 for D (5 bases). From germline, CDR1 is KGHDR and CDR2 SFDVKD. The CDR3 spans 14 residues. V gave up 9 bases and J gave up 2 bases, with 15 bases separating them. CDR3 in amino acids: CATGGADSQETQYF. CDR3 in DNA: TGTGCCACCGGAGGAGCTGATAGTCAAGAGACCCAGTACTTC.

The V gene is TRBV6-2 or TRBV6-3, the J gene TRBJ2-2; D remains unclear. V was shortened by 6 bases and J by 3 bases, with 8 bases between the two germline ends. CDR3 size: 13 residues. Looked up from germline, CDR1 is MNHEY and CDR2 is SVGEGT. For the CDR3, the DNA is TGTGCCAGCAGCCTCACGGACACCGGGGAGCTGTTTTTT. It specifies CASSLTDTGELFF.

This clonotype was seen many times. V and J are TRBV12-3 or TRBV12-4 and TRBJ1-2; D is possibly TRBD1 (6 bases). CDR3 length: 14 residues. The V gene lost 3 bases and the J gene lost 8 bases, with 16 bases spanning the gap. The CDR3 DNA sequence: TGTGCCAGCAGTTTGTCACAGGGCCCCCTGGGCTACACCTTC. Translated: CASSLSQGPLGYTF.

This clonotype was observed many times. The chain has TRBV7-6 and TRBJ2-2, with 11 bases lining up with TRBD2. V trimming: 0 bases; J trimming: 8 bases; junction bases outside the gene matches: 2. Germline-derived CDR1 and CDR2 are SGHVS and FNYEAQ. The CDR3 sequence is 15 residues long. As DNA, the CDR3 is TGTGCCAGCAGCTTAGCGACTAGCGGGACTGGGGAGCTGTTTTTT. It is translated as CASSLATSGTGELFF.